A selection of T cell receptor beta chains follows, all from one sample in a study of cytomegalovirus exposure and HLA in healthy donors. Clones were sequenced by immunoSEQ multiplex PCR, and TCRdb holds only the in-frame ones, with some missing. In the table there are around 70,000 clones, around 80% of which are singletons. The specimen was PBMCs. These receptors were taken from a girl aged 5 to 17 in good health and CMV-seropositive. Each CDR3 is given with its conserved first and last residue. A D gene is named only where the DNA matches it firmly. Clone size appears in some rows only: once, few, many, or a class for an expanded clone.

.,TRBJ1-1,TRBD1,TRBV7-2,TGTGCCAGCAGCTTGTGGACAGGGATGAACACTGAAGCTTTCTTT,CASSLWTGMNTEAFF
.,TRBJ2-1,TRBD2,TRBV29-1,TGCAGCGTTGAAAGGTATGGCGGGAGAGCCCCCAATGAGCAGTTCTTC,CSVERYGGRAPNEQFF
once,TRBJ2-4,.,TRBV5-1,TGCGCCAGCAGCCCCCAGGGGCGCGGAAACATTCAGTACTTC,CASSPQGRGNIQYF
.,TRBJ1-1,TRBD1,TRBV6-5,TGTGCCAGCAGGCGACAGGGTCTCAACACTGAAGCTTTCTTT,CASRRQGLNTEAFF
.,TRBJ2-7,.,TRBV9,TGTGCCAGCAGCGCCGCTCCTGCGAGCTCCTACGAGCAGTACTTC,CASSAAPASSYEQYF
.,TRBJ2-2,.,TRBV18,TGTGCCAGCTCACCACAGCGGACGAACACCGGGGAGCTGTTTTTT,CASSPQRTNTGELFF
.,TRBJ1-2,.,TRBV7-2,TGTGCCAGCAGCTTAGACAGCTATGGCTACACCTTC,CASSLDSYGYTF
.,TRBJ2-7,TRBD1,TRBV28,TGTGCCAGCAGGCCTCTCCGGACAGGGTACGAGCAGTACTTC,CASRPLRTGYEQYF
few,TRBJ1-2,.,TRBV4-2,TGTGCCAGCAGCCAAGTCCCCGACAGCTACACTAACTATGGCTACACCTTC,CASSQVPDSYTNYGYTF
.,TRBJ2-7,TRBD1,TRBV5-8,TGTGCCAGCAGAGATTACAGGGGGCGCATGAGGTACTTC,CASRDYRGRMRYF
.,TRBJ2-1,TRBD2,TRBV27,TGTGCCAGCAGTGAGGGACTAGCTCCCTACAATGAGCAGTTCTTC,CASSEGLAPYNEQFF
few,TRBJ2-3,.,TRBV5-4,TGTGCCAGCAGCTTGTATGGGGGGACAGATACGCAGTATTTT,CASSLYGGTDTQYF
.,TRBJ1-2,.,TRBV2,TGTGCCAGCAGTGAAGGGTGGAGCACTGGCTACACCTTC,CASSEGWSTGYTF
.,TRBJ2-7,TRBD1,TRBV28,TGTGCCAGTTGGGACAGGGCGTATTCCTACGAGCAGTACTTC,CASWDRAYSYEQYF
.,TRBJ2-2,.,TRBV7-9,TGTGCCAGCAGCTTCGAGGTGTGGGAGCTGTTTTTT,CASSFEVWELFF
.,TRBJ1-1,TRBD1,TRBV10-2,TGCGCCAGCAGACCCGACAGGGGGTTCACTGAAGCTTTCTTT,CASRPDRGFTEAFF
.,TRBJ1-6,.,TRBV6-6,TGTGCCAGCAGTGCGGGACGGAATAATTCACCCCTCCACTTT,CASSAGRNNSPLHF